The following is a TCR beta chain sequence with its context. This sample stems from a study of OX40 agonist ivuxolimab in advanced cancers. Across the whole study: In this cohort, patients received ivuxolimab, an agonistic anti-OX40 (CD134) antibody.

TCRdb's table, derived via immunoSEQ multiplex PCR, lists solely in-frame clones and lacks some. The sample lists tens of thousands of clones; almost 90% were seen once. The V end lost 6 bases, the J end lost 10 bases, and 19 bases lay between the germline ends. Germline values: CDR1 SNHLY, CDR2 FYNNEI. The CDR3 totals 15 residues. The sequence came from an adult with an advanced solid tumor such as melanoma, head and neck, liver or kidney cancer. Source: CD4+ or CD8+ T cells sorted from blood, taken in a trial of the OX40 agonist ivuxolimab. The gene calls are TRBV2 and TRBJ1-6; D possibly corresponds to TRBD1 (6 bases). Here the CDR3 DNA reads TGTGCCAGCAGGACAACAGGGAACTCTGGGTCACCCCTCCACTTT. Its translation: CASRTTGNSGSPLHF.